This is a list of T cell receptor beta chains from one sample in a study of CD8 T cells in Susac syndrome. In TCRdb, the immunoSEQ multiplex PCR reads were re-called with MiXCR into one record per CDR3 protein. Among around 300,000 distinct CDR3 sequences listed, about 91% were seen once. The source material was CD4+ T cells from PBMCs. The receptor set was obtained from a human donor with multiple sclerosis. The conserved cysteine and the conserved F or W are not part of the CDR3 here. D genes are given only for firm matches.

CDR3 protein	J gene	D gene	V gene
ASSQDRGQGSYGANVLT	TRBJ2-6	TRBD1	TRBV4-1
SVGRMRGSTDTQY	TRBJ2-3	TRBD2	TRBV29-1
ASSVGGSGAGINYGYT	TRBJ1-2	-	TRBV9
AIRVGGIGYT	TRBJ1-2	-	TRBV10-3
ASSWQGHTEAF	TRBJ1-1	-	TRBV7-6
SVQTSANEKLF	TRBJ1-4	-	TRBV29-1
ASSPRQAPNEQF	TRBJ2-1	-	TRBV6-9
AISERQQYGYT	TRBJ1-2	-	TRBV10-3
ASSRASEQY	TRBJ2-7	-	TRBV5-6
ASSQVQGQINYEQY	TRBJ2-7	-	TRBV4-1
ASKQKQGLNTEAF	TRBJ1-1	-	TRBV27
ASSPGTSGRPISYEQY	TRBJ2-7	TRBD2	TRBV14
ASSLGTRTVEQF	TRBJ2-1	TRBD2	TRBV11-2
ASSFRTGRANYGYT	TRBJ1-2	TRBD1	TRBV5-6
ASSYSEFSGANVLT	TRBJ2-6	-	TRBV6-2/TRBV6-3
SVDRGQGSDEQY	TRBJ2-7	TRBD1	TRBV29-1
ASRLFLPETQY	TRBJ2-5	-	TRBV6-1
ASRDRVRGNSPLH	TRBJ1-6	-	TRBV6-1